Below, 12 T cell receptor beta chains from the same sample are listed, as sequenced in a study of cytomegalovirus exposure and HLA in healthy donors (TCRdb year 2017). The protocol used for the library was the immunoSEQ multiplex PCR assay. A mixture of 60 forward primers for TCR Vbeta segments and 13 reverse primers for TCR Jbeta segments was used in the multiplex PCR. Entries here come from immuneACCESS through TCRdb and include only in-frame sequences with V and J called. Some clones fail to appear in such tables; in the studies checked, an unresolved V gene covers under half of the shortfall, and the cause of the remainder is unknown. The table for this sample lists approximately 200,000 clones; 79% of them were counted only once. The ten largest make up roughly 1.6% of the sample. Sequences were obtained from PBMCs. These receptors all stem from a woman between 18 and 29 years old in good health and CMV-seronegative.

This clone is a singleton in its sample. The rearrangement uses TRBV30 and TRBJ1-1; the D is unclear. V was clipped by 2 bases and J by 0 bases, with 7 bases between them. Germline V gives CDR1 GTSNPN, CDR2 SVGIG (reference sequence). The CDR3 spans 13 residues. The CDR3 coding sequence is TGTGCCTGGAGTTTCACTTTGAACACTGAAGCTTTCTTT. Protein sequence: CAWSFTLNTEAFF. Full variable domain (rest looked up from reference TRBV30 and TRBJ1-1): SQTIHQWPATLVQPVGSPLSLECTVEGTSNPNLYWYRQAAGRGLQLLFYSVGIGQISSEVPQNLSASRPQDRQFILSSKKLLLSDSGFYLCAWSFTLNTEAFFGQGTRLTVV.

The CDR3 nucleotides are TGTGCCAGCTCACCCATTACTAGCGGGGTATCCTACGAGCAGTACTTC. It encodes CASSPITSGVSYEQYF. The chain joins TRBV18 to TRBJ2-7, with 10 bases fitting TRBD2. Trimming cost V 3 bases and J 1 base; bases outside gene matches: 6. The CDR3 has 16 amino acids. Germline V gives CDR1 KGHSH, CDR2 LQKENI.

This sequence joins TRBV4-2 and TRBJ2-7; 8 positions agree with TRBD1. The germline CDR1 and CDR2 sequences are LGHNA and YNFKEQ. V shed 2 bases and J 5 bases; nucleotides not matched to a gene: 2. The CDR3 contains 13 residues. The CDR3 loop is CASSQTTGDEQYF. In nucleotides, the CDR3 is TGTGCCAGCAGCCAAACGACAGGGGACGAGCAGTACTTC.

This clone has at least ten counts. The CDR3 sequence: CTSSQGWANNEKLFF. CDR3 coding DNA: TGCACCAGCAGCCAAGGCTGGGCTAATAATGAAAAACTGTTTTTT. The chain employs TRBV1 and TRBJ1-4; TRBD1 reflects the table's D call only, with no check against the DNA. TRBV1 represents a pseudogene. This CDR3 is 15 amino acids long.

This clone was seen a single time. This chain joins TRBV10-3 and TRBJ2-3; TRBD2 matches 7 bases. The CDR3 covers 19 residues. After removal of 6 bases from V and 0 bases from J, the junction contained 18 bases not matched to a gene. CDR1 and CDR2 (germline): ENHRY, SYGVKD. CDR3 sequence reads: CAIRTGLAGIESSTDTQYF. CDR3 in DNA: TGTGCCATCAGAACGGGATTAGCGGGTATAGAATCTAGCACAGATACGCAGTATTTT.

V is TRBV2 and J is TRBJ1-1, with 10 nucleotides matching TRBD1. Trimming took 11 bases from V and 7 from J; bases not matched to a gene: 10. The CDR3 contains 13 residues. CDR1 SNHLY and CDR2 FYNNEI come from the germline V gene. The CDR3 sequence is CAAIPGTGDEAFF. The CDR3, as DNA: TGTGCCGCTATCCCCGGGACAGGGGATGAAGCTTTCTTT.

This chain links TRBV5-1 with TRBJ1-5; TRBD1 is a possible D gene (6 bases). Per the germline V gene, CDR1 is SGHRS and CDR2 is YFSETQ. This CDR3 has 13 residues. With 4 bases removed from V and 5 bases from J, the gap between germline ends came to 10 bases. In nucleotides, the CDR3 is TGCGCCAGCAGCGCTTGGGGGCATCAGCCCCAGCATTTT. Translating it yields CASSAWGHQPQHF. Drawing the rest from reference TRBV5-1 and TRBJ1-5, the complete variable domain is KAGVTQTPRYLIKTRGQQVTLSCSPISGHRSVSWYQQTPGQGLQFLFEYFSETQRNKGNFPGRFSGRQFSNSRSEMNVSTLELGDSALYLCASSAWGHQPQHFGDGTRLSIL.

The chain is built from TRBV27 and TRBJ2-2; no reliable D call. Germline-derived CDR1 and CDR2 are MNHEY and SMNVEV (reference sequence). V lost 1 base, J lost 0 bases, and 9 bases lay in between. The CDR3 is made up of 16 amino acids. CDR3 in DNA: TGTGCCAGCAGTTTATTGTGGGCAACGAACACCGGGGAGCTGTTTTTT. Translating it yields CASSLLWATNTGELFF.

This rearrangement joins TRBV28 to TRBJ2-5, with 9 bases matching TRBD1. Unmatched junction bases numbered 6, after V lost 7 bases and J lost 9 bases. Germline values: CDR1 MDHEN, CDR2 SYDVKM. The CDR3 spans 12 residues. The CDR3 bases are TGTGCCAGCAATGGACAGGGGTGGGCCCAGTACTTC. Protein sequence: CASNGQGWAQYF.

The chain uses TRBV6-1 and TRBJ1-5; D unresolved. The CDR3 extends over 14 amino acids. Looked up from germline, CDR1 is MNHNS and CDR2 is SASEGT. With 0 bases removed from V and 4 bases from J, the gap between germline ends came to 7 bases. The CDR3 DNA reads TGTGCCAGCAGTGAAGCCGGGAGAAATCAGCCCCAGCATTTT. Residues: CASSEAGRNQPQHF.

The chain carries TRBV6-5 and TRBJ1-2; a possible D gene is TRBD1 (6 bases). The CDR3 has 14 amino acids. V was trimmed by 3 bases and J by 6 bases, leaving 14 bases between them. Germline V CDR1 and CDR2: MNHEY, SVGAGI. In nucleotides, the CDR3 is TGTGCCAGCAGTTATCACATTACAGGGAATGGCTACACCTTC. Its translation: CASSYHITGNGYTF.

The rearrangement joins TRBV9 to TRBJ1-1; D might be TRBD1 (6 bases). Germline V gene lookup returns CDR1 SGDLS and CDR2 YYNGEE. V was trimmed by 3 bases and J by 3 bases, leaving 9 bases between them. CDR3 size: 13 residues. CDR3 residues: CASSAQGDTEAFF. CDR3 nucleotides: TGTGCCAGCAGCGCACAGGGAGACACTGAAGCTTTCTTT.